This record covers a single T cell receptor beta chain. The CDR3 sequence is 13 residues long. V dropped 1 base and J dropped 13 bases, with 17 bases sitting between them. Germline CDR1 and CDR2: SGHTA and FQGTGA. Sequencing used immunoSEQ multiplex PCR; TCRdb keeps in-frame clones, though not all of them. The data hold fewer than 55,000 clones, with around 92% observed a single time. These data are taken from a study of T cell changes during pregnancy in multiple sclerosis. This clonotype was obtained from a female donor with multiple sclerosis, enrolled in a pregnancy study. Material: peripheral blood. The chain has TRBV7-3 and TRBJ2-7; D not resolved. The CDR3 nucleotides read TGTGCCAGCAGCTTAATCGTACACGGGCCGCAATACTTC. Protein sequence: CASSLIVHGPQYF.